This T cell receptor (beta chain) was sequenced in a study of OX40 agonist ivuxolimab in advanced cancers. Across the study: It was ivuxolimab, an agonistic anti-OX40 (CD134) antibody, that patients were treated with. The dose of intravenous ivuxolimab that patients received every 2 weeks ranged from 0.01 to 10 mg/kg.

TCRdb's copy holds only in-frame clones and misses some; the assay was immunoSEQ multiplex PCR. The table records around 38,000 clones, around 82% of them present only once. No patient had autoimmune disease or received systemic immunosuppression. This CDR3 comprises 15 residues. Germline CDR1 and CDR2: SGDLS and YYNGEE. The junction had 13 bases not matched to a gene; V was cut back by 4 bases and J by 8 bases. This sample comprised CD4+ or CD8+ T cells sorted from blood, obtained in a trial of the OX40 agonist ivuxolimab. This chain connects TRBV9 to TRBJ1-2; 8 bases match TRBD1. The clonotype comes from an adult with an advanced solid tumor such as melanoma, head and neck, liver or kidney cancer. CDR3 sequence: CASSSGQGQYWGYTF. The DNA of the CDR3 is TGTGCCAGCAGCTCAGGACAGGGTCAATATTGGGGCTACACCTTC.